This T cell receptor beta chain was sequenced in a study of T cell responses to AZD1222 COVID-19 vaccine. V lost 2 bases to trimming and J lost 6 bases, with 10 bases between them. The CDR3 consists of 13 residues. The V gene's germline CDR1 is MNHEY and CDR2 SMNVEV (reference sequence). Method: immunoSEQ multiplex PCR; TCRdb's copy keeps in-frame clones and lacks some. The sample records over 120,000 clones, around 85% being singletons. V gene TRBV27 combines with J gene TRBJ1-1; no clear D gene. The starting material was peripheral blood, obtained on day 0 of AZD1222 vaccination. The source of this sequence is an adult in good health. The CDR3 is CASSLRGSPEAFF. CDR3 DNA sequence: TGTGCCAGCAGTTTACGGGGTTCCCCTGAAGCTTTCTTT.